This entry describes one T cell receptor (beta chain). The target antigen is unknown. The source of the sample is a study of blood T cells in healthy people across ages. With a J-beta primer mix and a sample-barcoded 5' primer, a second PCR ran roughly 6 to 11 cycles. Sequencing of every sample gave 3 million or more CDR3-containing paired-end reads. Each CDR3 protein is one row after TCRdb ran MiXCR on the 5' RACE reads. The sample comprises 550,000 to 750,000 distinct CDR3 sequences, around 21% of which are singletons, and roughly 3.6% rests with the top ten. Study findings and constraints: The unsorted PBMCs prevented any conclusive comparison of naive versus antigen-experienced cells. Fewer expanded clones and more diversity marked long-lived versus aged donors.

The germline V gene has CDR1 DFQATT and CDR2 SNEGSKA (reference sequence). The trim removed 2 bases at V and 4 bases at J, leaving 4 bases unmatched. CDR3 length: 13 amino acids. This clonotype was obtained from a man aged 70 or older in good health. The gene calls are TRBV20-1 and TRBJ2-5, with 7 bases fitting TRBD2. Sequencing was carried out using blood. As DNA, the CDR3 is TGCAGTGCTAGAATCGGGGGGAGAGAGACCCAGTACTTC. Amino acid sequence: CSARIGGRETQYF.